The source of this TCR beta chain is a study of T cells in narcolepsy listed by TCRdb under 2018. Study-level background: The study enrolled patients with narcolepsy type 1 or type 2 (NT1, NT2) together with healthy control donors. To look for autoreactive T cells in narcolepsy patients that target self-antigens of hypocretin neurons (hypocretin, TRIB2), the study used TCR Vbeta sequencing to follow clonotypes in blood and CSF.

For TCR Vbeta sequencing, memory CD4+ T cells were sorted ex vivo from the peripheral blood of narcolepsy patients and healthy controls. Libraries were prepared through the immunoSEQ multiplex PCR assay. TCRdb carries this immuneACCESS record with in-frame sequences only. Its versions omit some clonotypes, under half of them owing to an unresolved V gene in the studies checked, with the rest unexplained. Present in this sample are about 35,000 clones, approximately 80% of which were seen just once. 2% to 2.5% of the sample goes to the ten largest clones. Study-wide conclusions, independent of this receptor: No sequences matching autoreactive T cell clones were contained in some blood memory CD4+ repertoires from patients and controls. Plots that compared CSF and blood CD4+ T cell clonotypes from the same patient highlighted HCRT-specific and TRIB2-specific autoreactive clonotypes. Patients and controls had comparable numbers of sequenced blood memory CD4+ clonotypes, averaging about 37,000 and 33,000, respectively. According to the report, autoreactive clonotypes were detected serially in the blood of the same patients and of different patients, but not in healthy controls.

As for this clone: The clone's antigen remains unknown. Base quality data are lacking; no much larger clone is found one base away.

V is shortened by 4 bases, J by 5 bases, and the region joining them spans 15 bases. The CDR3 holds 14 amino acids from the cysteine to the phenylalanine. CDR3 DNA only is kept here, 42 bases in frame from base 1. CDR1 and CDR2, per the germline V gene, are SGHRS and YFSETQ. The chain employs TRBV5-1 and TRBJ2-5; perhaps TRBD2 is the D gene, with 5 bases matching. The sequence was obtained from a human donor in good health. Sample: memory (CD45RA-) CD4+ T cells from blood. The meaning of the sample's cell subset or site label: memory T cells sorted ex vivo from peripheral blood. The bases read TGCGCCAGCAGCGACGGGCTAGCCGGGGAGACCCAGTACTTC. This gives the protein CASSDGLAGETQYF.